The 29 T cell receptor beta chains below come from one sample, sequenced in a study of response to subunit inactivated influenza vaccine. Via MiXCR, TCRdb re-called the RT-PCR reads, giving one row per CDR3 protein. Here the sample spans 500,000 to 600,000 distinct CDR3 sequences, 10% to 15% being singletons. The sequencing used PBMCs from blood, collected roughly 48 days after vaccination. Source of these receptors: a man aged 50 to 59 who received an inactivated influenza vaccine.

This clonotype was seen once. This chain uses TRBV29-1 with TRBJ2-7; 10 bases align to TRBD2. CDR1 SQVTM and CDR2 ANQGSEA come from the germline V gene. The CDR3 is 15 residues long. Trimming at V came to 4 bases and at J to 3 bases, leaving 9 bases not matched to a gene. The CDR3 loop reads CSVASGTSALYEQYF. CDR3 coding DNA: TGCAGCGTTGCTTCCGGGACTAGCGCACTCTACGAGCAGTACTTC.

This clonotype came up a few times. The genes are TRBV18 and TRBJ2-3; D is ambiguous. The CDR3 spans 11 residues. V shed 3 bases and J shed 8 bases, with 6 bases lying between them. Germline CDR1 and CDR2: KGHSH and LQKENI. The CDR3 sequence: CASSPDLTQYF. The CDR3 DNA is TGTGCCAGCTCACCCGACCTTACGCAGTATTTT.

This CDR3 reads CSTRDRMNEKLFF. Here the CDR3 DNA reads TGCAGTACGCGGGACAGAATGAATGAAAAACTGTTTTTT. The chain has TRBV20-1 and TRBJ1-4, with 7 bases lining up with TRBD1. V lost 8 bases to trimming and J lost 5 bases; unmatched junction nucleotides: 8. Germline CDR1 reads DFQATT; CDR2 reads SNEGSKA (reference sequence). The CDR3 has 13 amino acids.

The J gene is TRBJ2-1, the V gene TRBV6-1; TRBD2 aligns across 10 bases. Germline V CDR1 and CDR2: MNHNS, SASEGT. The length of the CDR3 is 16 residues. V shed 5 bases, J shed 0 bases, and the junction held 4 bases outside the gene matches. The CDR3 sequence: CASSRSGRVSYNEQFF. The CDR3 coding sequence is TGTGCCAGCAGTCGAAGCGGGAGGGTCTCCTACAATGAGCAGTTCTTC.

The rearrangement links TRBV9 to TRBJ2-5; D not resolved. CDR3 length equals 17 residues. V was clipped by 3 bases and J by 1 base, with 19 bases between them. Per the germline V gene, CDR1 is SGDLS and CDR2 is YYNGEE. The CDR3 sequence: CASSAPRKDRSQETQYF. The CDR3, as DNA: TGTGCCAGCAGCGCGCCCCGCAAGGACCGAAGCCAAGAGACCCAGTACTTC.

This clonotype showed up many times. The rearrangement joins TRBV5-1 to TRBJ2-7, with 8 bases aligning to TRBD1. The CDR3 is 13 amino acids. The junction had 1 base not matched to a gene; V was cut back by 0 bases and J by 5 bases. Germline CDR1 and CDR2: SGHRS and YFSETQ. CDR3 in amino acids: CASSLVQGDEQYF. The DNA of the CDR3 is TGCGCCAGCAGCTTGGTACAGGGGGACGAGCAGTACTTC.

V gene TRBV2 combines with J gene TRBJ1-2; 8 bases agree with TRBD1. Germline CDR1 SNHLY, CDR2 FYNNEI. V dropped 6 bases and J dropped 4; count of bases not matched to a gene: 4. CDR3 length: 13 amino acids. The DNA of the CDR3 is TGTGCCAGCAGAGACAGGGGTTCCTATGGCTACACCTTC. Its translation is CASRDRGSYGYTF.

This chain connects TRBV3-1 to TRBJ2-3; D gene uncertain. The V end was cut by 6 bases, the J end by 11 bases, with 15 bases between. CDR1 and CDR2 (germline): LGHDT, YNNKEL (reference sequence). CDR3 length: 12 amino acids. The CDR3 DNA sequence: TGTGCCAGCAGGTCTCAGTCTAGTGAGCAGTATTTT. Translation gives CASRSQSSEQYF.

This clonotype came up many times. This rearrangement joins TRBV12-3 or TRBV12-4 to TRBJ1-1; D is unclear. The CDR3 has 14 residues. V was trimmed by 5 bases and J by 1 base, leaving 11 bases between them. CDR3 coding DNA: TGTGCCAGCAGTGACGTCGTTAAGAACACTGAAGCTTTCTTT. It codes for CASSDVVKNTEAFF.

In its sample, this clonotype was seen a few times. The J gene is TRBJ2-7, the V gene TRBV7-9; perhaps TRBD2 as D (7 bases). Trimming left V 1 base short and J 2 bases short, with 12 bases between. In germline, CDR1 is SEHNR, CDR2 FQNEAQ (reference sequence). The CDR3 totals 15 residues. CDR3 region: CASSLGFGGPYEQYF. CDR3 bases: TGTGCCAGCAGCTTAGGTTTCGGGGGGCCCTACGAGCAGTACTTC. The whole variable domain, remainder taken from reference TRBV7-9 and TRBJ2-7, is DTGVSQNPRHKITKRGQNVTFRCDPISEHNRLYWYRQTLGQGPEFLTYFQNEAQLEKSRLLSDRFSAERPKGSFSTLEIQRTEQGDSAMYLCASSLGFGGPYEQYFGPGTRLTVT.

In its sample, this clonotype was seen many times. The gene calls are TRBV7-2 and TRBJ2-2; 8 bases fit TRBD2. CDR3 size: 18 residues. The germline gives CDR1 SGHTA, CDR2 FQGNSA. J was trimmed by 2 bases and V by 0 bases; bases with no gene match: 8. The CDR3 nucleotides are TGTGCCAGCAGCTTAGCCTCCCTAGCGGGCGTAAACACCGGGGAGCTGTTTTTT. Translated: CASSLASLAGVNTGELFF.

The chain combines TRBV10-3 with TRBJ2-1; 11 nucleotides match TRBD2. J lost 6 bases, V lost 5 bases, and 6 bases had no gene match. The CDR3 covers 15 residues. The germline V gene has CDR1 ENHRY and CDR2 SYGVKD. CDR3 sequence reads: CAISLQLAGGNEQFF. CDR3 in DNA: TGTGCCATCAGTCTTCAGCTAGCGGGAGGCAATGAGCAGTTCTTC.

V gene TRBV5-1 combines with J gene TRBJ2-5; D might be TRBD1 (5 bases). V was trimmed by 4 bases and J by 5 bases, leaving 21 bases between them. This CDR3 has 16 amino acids. Looked up from germline, CDR1 is SGHRS and CDR2 is YFSETQ. The CDR3 DNA sequence: TGCGCCAGCAGCAAGGCCCAGGGTTCTCACACGGAGACCCAGTACTTC. It codes for CASSKAQGSHTETQYF.

This rearrangement joins TRBV25-1 to TRBJ2-7; 8 nucleotides align to TRBD1. The CDR3 consists of 13 residues. The J segment lost 3 bases and the V segment lost 7 bases, leaving 5 bases of the junction unmatched. CDR1 and CDR2 (germline): MGHDK, SYGVNS. The CDR3 nucleotides read TGTGCCAGCACCGGGACAGGCGTCTACGAGCAGTACTTC. Encoded protein: CASTGTGVYEQYF.

This clonotype was seen a single time. CDR3 coding DNA: TGCAGTGCTACCATAGCGGGAGGTGTCACAGATACGCAGTATTTT. This translates into CSATIAGGVTDTQYF. V usage is TRBV20-1 and J usage is TRBJ2-3, with 10 bases identical to TRBD2. CDR1 and CDR2 (germline): DFQATT, SNEGSKA (reference sequence). This CDR3 is built from 15 residues. J was trimmed by 2 bases and V by 4 bases; bases with no gene match: 6.

This clonotype has a count of ten or more. The genes are TRBV10-3 and TRBJ2-3; D is uncertain. This CDR3 has 13 residues. Germline V CDR1 and CDR2: ENHRY, SYGVKD. V lost 8 bases and J 1 base, leaving 10 bases between the germline ends. CDR3 amino acids: CAIGIARTDTQYF. Written as DNA, the CDR3 is TGTGCCATCGGGATAGCCCGCACAGATACGCAGTATTTT.

V usage is TRBV7-9 and J usage is TRBJ1-2, with D possibly matching TRBD1 (5 bases). Germline loops: CDR1 SEHNR, CDR2 FQNEAQ (reference sequence). The length of the CDR3 is 13 residues. V was clipped by 1 base and J by 7 bases, with 10 bases between them. The CDR3 sequence: CASSLGGFAGYTF. As DNA, the CDR3 is TGTGCCAGCAGCTTAGGGGGGTTCGCTGGCTACACCTTC.

The chain couples TRBV4-3 to TRBJ2-5, with 7 bases fitting TRBD1. Germline CDR1 LGHNA, CDR2 YSLEER. V trimming: 1 base; J trimming: 5 bases; junction bases outside the gene matches: 4. The CDR3 spans 14 residues. The CDR3 DNA follows: TGCGCCAGCAGCCAAGGGGACAGCGGCGAGACCCAGTACTTC. It codes for CASSQGDSGETQYF.

This clonotype was seen once. CDR3 loop: CASSLRGGTMNTEAFF. The CDR3 coding sequence is TGTGCCAGCAGCCTTCGGGGGGGGACCATGAACACTGAAGCTTTCTTT. The chain couples TRBV5-6 to TRBJ1-1; tentatively, D is TRBD1 (5 bases). Trimming cost V 4 bases and J 0 bases, with 16 bases left between them. The CDR3 spans 16 residues. Germline V CDR1 and CDR2: SGHDT, YYEEEE.

This clonotype was seen more than once but under ten times. The chain is built from TRBV18 and TRBJ1-2; TRBD1 agrees at 12 bases. Trimming cost V 2 bases and J 5 bases; bases outside gene matches: 6. CDR3 length: 16 residues. The germline CDR1 and CDR2 sequences are KGHSH and LQKENI. The CDR3 region has the DNA TGTGCCAGCTCACCAAGGGGACAGGGGGCGCAATATGGCTACACCTTC. Translation gives CASSPRGQGAQYGYTF.

This clonotype was recorded at least ten times. The rearrangement uses TRBV12-3 or TRBV12-4 and TRBJ2-3; unclear D gene. The ends were cut back, 3 bases at V and 4 bases at J, with 14 bases in the middle. The CDR3 is made up of 15 amino acids. The CDR3 is CASSLGHPSADTQYF. DNA of the CDR3: TGTGCCAGCAGTTTGGGCCATCCGAGCGCAGATACGCAGTATTTT.

This clonotype was picked up a small number of times. The rearrangement joins TRBV15 to TRBJ2-3; a possible D gene is TRBD1 (6 bases). The CDR3 consists of 13 residues. Germline CDR1 LNHNV, CDR2 YYDKDF (reference sequence). V gave up 5 bases and J gave up 4 bases, with 10 bases separating them. The CDR3 coding sequence is TGTGCCACCAGCTACCAGGGGTCAGATACGCAGTATTTT. The encoded protein is CATSYQGSDTQYF.

The chain links TRBV4-2 to TRBJ2-1; 10 bases map to TRBD2. Germline CDR1 reads LGHNA; CDR2 reads YNFKEQ. With 1 base clipped from V and 8 bases from J, the junction kept 14 bases outside the gene matches. This CDR3 spans 18 amino acids. CDR3 region: CASSQVAGGLAKRDEQFF. DNA of the CDR3: TGTGCCAGCAGCCAAGTAGCGGGGGGACTAGCGAAGCGCGATGAGCAGTTCTTC.

This clonotype was recorded many times. This rearrangement joins TRBV10-3 to TRBJ2-3, with 11 bases identical to TRBD2. Germline V gene data show CDR1 as ENHRY and CDR2 as SYGVKD. This CDR3 contains 15 residues. The J segment lost 4 bases and the V segment lost 6 bases, leaving 6 bases of the junction unmatched. The chain's CDR3 is CAISPASGRSDTQYF. DNA of the CDR3: TGTGCCATCAGCCCGGCTAGCGGGAGGTCAGATACGCAGTATTTT.

This clonotype was observed many times. This chain joins TRBV12-1 and TRBJ2-7; the DNA was not compared with TRBD1, the D call given in the table. TRBV12-1 is deemed a pseudogene. The CDR3 sequence is 17 residues long. The CDR3 loop reads CASSFAPRGQGAHEQYF. The CDR3 region has the DNA TGTGCCAGCAGCTTTGCGCCACGAGGACAGGGGGCCCACGAGCAGTACTTC.

This clonotype was seen a few times. The chain recombines TRBV6-2 or TRBV6-3 with TRBJ2-3, with TRBD2 matching over 10 bases. After removal of 2 bases from V and 6 bases from J, the junction contained 8 bases not matched to a gene. The CDR3 contains 16 residues. Germline loops: CDR1 MNHEY, CDR2 SVGEGT. The CDR3 here is CASSYASGTSADTQYF. CDR3 bases: TGTGCCAGCAGTTACGCCTCCGGGACTAGCGCGGATACGCAGTATTTT.

This clonotype turned up a few times. This chain joins TRBV4-1 and TRBJ2-1, with D perhaps matching TRBD1 (5 bases). The V gene lost 3 bases and the J gene lost 4 bases, with 13 bases spanning the gap. The germline CDR1 and CDR2 sequences are MGHRA and YSYEKL. The CDR3 has 15 amino acids. As DNA, the CDR3 is TGCGCCAGCAGCCAGCGGCAGGGAAGGTACAATGAGCAGTTCTTC. This sequence encodes CASSQRQGRYNEQFF.

This clonotype has only a few counts. The V call is TRBV5-1, the J call TRBJ1-6, with D tentatively TRBD1 (6 bases). Germline V lookup: CDR1 SGHRS, CDR2 YFSETQ. Trimming left V 0 bases short and J 5 bases short, with 12 bases between. The CDR3 extends over 16 amino acids. The CDR3 here is CASSLEAGAHNSPLHF. The DNA of the CDR3 is TGCGCCAGCAGCTTGGAAGCAGGGGCCCATAATTCACCCCTCCACTTT.

This clonotype was picked up a small number of times. This chain uses TRBV27 with TRBJ2-7, with TRBD2 matching over 8 bases. Germline CDR1 and CDR2: MNHEY and SMNVEV (reference sequence). The CDR3 covers 16 residues. V shed 2 bases and J 2 bases; nucleotides not matched to a gene: 8. The CDR3 DNA reads TGTGCCAGCAGTTTAGTGGGAACTAGCGGTACCTACGAGCAGTACTTC. Translating it yields CASSLVGTSGTYEQYF.